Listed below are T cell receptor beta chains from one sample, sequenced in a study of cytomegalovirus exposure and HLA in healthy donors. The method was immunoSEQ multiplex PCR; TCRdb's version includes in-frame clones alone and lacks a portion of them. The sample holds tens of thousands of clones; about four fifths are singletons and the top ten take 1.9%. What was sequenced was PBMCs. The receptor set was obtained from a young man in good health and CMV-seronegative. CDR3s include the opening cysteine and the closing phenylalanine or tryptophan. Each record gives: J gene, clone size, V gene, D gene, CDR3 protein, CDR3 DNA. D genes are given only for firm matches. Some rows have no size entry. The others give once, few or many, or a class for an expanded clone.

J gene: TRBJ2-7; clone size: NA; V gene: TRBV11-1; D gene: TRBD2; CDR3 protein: CASSSGGRLGEQYF; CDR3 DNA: TGTGCCAGCAGCTCGGGGGGGCGTTTGGGAGAGCAGTACTTC
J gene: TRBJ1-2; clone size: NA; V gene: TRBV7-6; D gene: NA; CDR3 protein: CASSADAYRVGYTF; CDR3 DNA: TGTGCCAGCAGCGCGGACGCTTACAGGGTTGGCTACACCTTC
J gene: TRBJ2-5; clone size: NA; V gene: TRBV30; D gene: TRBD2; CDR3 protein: CAWGSGLAEETQYF; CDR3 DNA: TGTGCCTGGGGGTCGGGACTAGCGGAAGAGACCCAGTACTTC
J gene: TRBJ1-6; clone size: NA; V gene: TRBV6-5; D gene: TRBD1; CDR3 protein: CASTQGALNSPLHF; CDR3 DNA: TGTGCCAGCACCCAGGGGGCGCTGAATTCACCCCTCCACTTT
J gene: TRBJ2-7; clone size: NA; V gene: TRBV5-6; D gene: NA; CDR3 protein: CASSLRTIAENTYEQYF; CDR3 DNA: TGTGCCAGCAGCTTGCGTACTATAGCGGAAAACACCTACGAGCAGTACTTC
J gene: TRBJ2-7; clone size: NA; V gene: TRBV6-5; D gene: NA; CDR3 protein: CASSPLDRTYEQYF; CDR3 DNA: TGTGCCAGCAGTCCCCTAGACAGAACGTACGAGCAGTACTTC
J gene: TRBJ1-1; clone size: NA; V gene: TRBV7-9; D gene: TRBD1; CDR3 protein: CASSLETGVMNTEAFF; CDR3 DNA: TGTGCCAGCAGCTTAGAAACAGGGGTTATGAACACTGAAGCTTTCTTT
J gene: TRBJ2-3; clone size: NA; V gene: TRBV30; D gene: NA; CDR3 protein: CAWSGWNQGTGDTQYF; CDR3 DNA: TGTGCCTGGAGTGGGTGGAACCAGGGAACGGGAGATACGCAGTATTTT
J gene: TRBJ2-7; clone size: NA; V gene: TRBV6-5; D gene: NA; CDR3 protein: CASSYSLATLYEQYF; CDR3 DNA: TGTGCCAGCAGTTACTCCTTAGCGACCCTCTACGAGCAGTACTTC
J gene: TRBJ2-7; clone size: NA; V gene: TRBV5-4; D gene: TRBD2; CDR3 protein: CASSPIAGGFDEQYF; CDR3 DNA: TGTGCCAGCAGCCCTATAGCGGGAGGATTCGACGAGCAGTACTTC
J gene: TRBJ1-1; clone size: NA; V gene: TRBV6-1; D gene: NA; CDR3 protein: CASSERRTLNTEAFF; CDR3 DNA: TGTGCCAGCAGTGAAAGGCGGACTTTGAACACTGAAGCTTTCTTT
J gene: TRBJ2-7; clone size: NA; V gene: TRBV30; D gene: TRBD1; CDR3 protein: CAWSVRGTGHTYEQYF; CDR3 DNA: TGTGCCTGGAGTGTACGGGGGACAGGGCATACCTACGAGCAGTACTTC
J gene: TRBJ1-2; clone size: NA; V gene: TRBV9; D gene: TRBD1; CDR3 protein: CASSVAGGAYGYTF; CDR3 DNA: TGTGCCAGCAGCGTAGCAGGGGGCGCATATGGCTACACCTTC
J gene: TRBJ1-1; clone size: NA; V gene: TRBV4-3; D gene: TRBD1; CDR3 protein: CASSQENRGFTEAFF; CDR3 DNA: TGCGCCAGCAGCCAAGAAAACAGGGGTTTCACTGAAGCTTTCTTT
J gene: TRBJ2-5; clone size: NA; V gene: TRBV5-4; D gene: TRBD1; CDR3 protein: CAYRDRALQETQYF; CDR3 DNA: TGTGCCTACCGGGACAGGGCTTTACAAGAGACCCAGTACTTC
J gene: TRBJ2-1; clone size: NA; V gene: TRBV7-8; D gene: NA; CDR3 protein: CASSLDTNEQFF; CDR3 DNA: TGTGCCAGCAGCCTGGACACCAATGAGCAGTTCTTC
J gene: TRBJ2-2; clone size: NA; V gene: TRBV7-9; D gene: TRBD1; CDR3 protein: CASSPRGQGDTGELFF; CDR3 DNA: TGTGCCAGCAGCCCCCGGGGACAGGGCGACACCGGGGAGCTGTTTTTT
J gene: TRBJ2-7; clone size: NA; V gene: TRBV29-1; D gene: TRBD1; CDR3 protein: CSALTGGSYEQYF; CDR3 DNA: TGCAGCGCCCTGACAGGGGGTTCCTACGAGCAGTACTTC
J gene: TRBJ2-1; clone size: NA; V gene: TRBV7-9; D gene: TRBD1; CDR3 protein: CASSLDDRGPSYNEQFF; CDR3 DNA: TGTGCCAGCAGCTTAGATGACAGGGGACCAAGCTACAATGAGCAGTTCTTC
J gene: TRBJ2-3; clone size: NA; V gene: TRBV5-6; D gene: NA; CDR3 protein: CASSGAGPQRDTQYF; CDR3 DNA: TGTGCCAGCAGCGGGGCCGGACCACAGAGGGATACGCAGTATTTT
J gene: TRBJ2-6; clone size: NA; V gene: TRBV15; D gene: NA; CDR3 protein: CATSRASGANVLTF; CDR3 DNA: TGTGCCACCAGCAGGGCTTCTGGGGCCAACGTCCTGACTTTC
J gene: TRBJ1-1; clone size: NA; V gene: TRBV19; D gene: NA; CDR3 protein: CASSWTAMNTEAFF; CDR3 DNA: TGTGCCAGTAGCTGGACAGCTATGAACACTGAAGCTTTCTTT
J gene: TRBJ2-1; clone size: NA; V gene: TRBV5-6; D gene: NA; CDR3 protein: CASSFVSEQFF; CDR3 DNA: TGTGCCAGCAGCTTCGTCAGTGAGCAGTTCTTC
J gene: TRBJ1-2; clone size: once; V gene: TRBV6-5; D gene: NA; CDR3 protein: CASRFRDTSFYGYTF; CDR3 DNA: TGTGCCAGCAGATTCCGGGACACATCCTTCTATGGCTACACCTTC
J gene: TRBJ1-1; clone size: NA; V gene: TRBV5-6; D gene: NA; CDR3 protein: CASRTGGTEAFF; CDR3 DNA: TGTGCCAGCAGGACCGGGGGCACTGAAGCTTTCTTT
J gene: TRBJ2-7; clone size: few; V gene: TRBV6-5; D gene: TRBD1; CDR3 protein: CASRIGQGLGNEQYF; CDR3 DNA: TGTGCCAGCAGGATCGGACAGGGTCTGGGGAACGAGCAGTACTTC
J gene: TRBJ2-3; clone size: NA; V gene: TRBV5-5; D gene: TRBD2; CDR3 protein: CASSLPLAGADTQYF; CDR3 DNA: TGTGCCAGCAGCTTGCCCCTAGCGGGGGCAGATACGCAGTATTTT
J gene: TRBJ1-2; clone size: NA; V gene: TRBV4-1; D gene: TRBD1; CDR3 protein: CASSQVIGRPGGYGYTF; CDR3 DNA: TGCGCCAGCAGCCAAGTGATTGGCCGACCAGGGGGCTATGGCTACACCTTC
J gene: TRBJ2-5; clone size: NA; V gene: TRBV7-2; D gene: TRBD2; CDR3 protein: CASSLSSGGPVFQYF; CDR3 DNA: TGTGCCAGCAGCTTGTCAAGCGGGGGCCCTGTTTTTCAGTACTTC
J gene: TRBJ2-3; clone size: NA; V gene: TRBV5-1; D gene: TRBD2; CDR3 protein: CASSSAGGGTDTQYF; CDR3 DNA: TGCGCCAGCAGCTCTGCGGGAGGAGGGACAGATACGCAGTATTTT
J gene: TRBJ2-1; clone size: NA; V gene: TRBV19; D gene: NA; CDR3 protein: CASSRQANEQFF; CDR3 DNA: TGTGCCAGTAGTAGGCAGGCGAATGAGCAGTTCTTC
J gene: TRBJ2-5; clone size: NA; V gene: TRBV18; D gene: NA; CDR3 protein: CASSPGGETQYF; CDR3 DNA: TGTGCCAGCTCACCGGGAGGAGAGACCCAGTACTTC
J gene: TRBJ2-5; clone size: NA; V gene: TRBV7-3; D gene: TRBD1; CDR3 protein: CASSRRGLDQETQYF; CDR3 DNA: TGTGCCAGCAGCCGTAGGGGGCTCGACCAAGAGACCCAGTACTTC
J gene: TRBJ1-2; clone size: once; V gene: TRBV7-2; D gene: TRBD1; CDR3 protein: CASSDGTGVGYGYTF; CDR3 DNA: TGTGCCAGCAGCGACGGGACAGGGGTCGGCTATGGCTACACCTTC
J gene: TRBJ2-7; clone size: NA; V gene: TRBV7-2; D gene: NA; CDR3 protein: CASSPTYEQYF; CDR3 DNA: TGTGCCAGCAGCCCTACCTACGAGCAGTACTTC
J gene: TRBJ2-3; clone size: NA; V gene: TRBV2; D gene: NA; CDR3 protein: CASPGGGNMNTQYF; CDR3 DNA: TGTGCCAGCCCGGGAGGGGGCAATATGAATACGCAGTATTTT
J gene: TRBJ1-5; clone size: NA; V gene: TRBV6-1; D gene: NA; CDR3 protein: CASSVNKAGQPQHF; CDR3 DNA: TGTGCCAGCAGTGTAAACAAGGCGGGCCAGCCCCAGCATTTT
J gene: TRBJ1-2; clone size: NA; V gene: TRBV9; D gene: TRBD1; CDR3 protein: CASSAEQGAHGYTF; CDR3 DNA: TGTGCCAGCAGCGCCGAACAGGGGGCGCATGGCTACACCTTC
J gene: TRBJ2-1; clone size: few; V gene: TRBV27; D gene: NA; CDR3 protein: CASSLMAGTLGEQFF; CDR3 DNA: TGTGCCAGCAGTTTAATGGCGGGGACCCTTGGCGAGCAGTTCTTC
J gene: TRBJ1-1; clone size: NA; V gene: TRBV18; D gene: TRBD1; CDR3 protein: CASSPGQGNTEAFF; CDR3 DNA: TGTGCCAGCTCACCGGGACAGGGCAACACTGAAGCTTTCTTT
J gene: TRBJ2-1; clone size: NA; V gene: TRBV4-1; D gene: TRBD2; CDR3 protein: CASSSLLAGDYNEQFF; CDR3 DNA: TGCGCCAGCAGCTCATTACTAGCGGGGGATTACAATGAGCAGTTCTTC
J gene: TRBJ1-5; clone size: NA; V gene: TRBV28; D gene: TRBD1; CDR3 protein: CASSSGQGHQPQHF; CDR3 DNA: TGTGCCAGCAGCTCTGGACAGGGTCATCAGCCCCAGCATTTT